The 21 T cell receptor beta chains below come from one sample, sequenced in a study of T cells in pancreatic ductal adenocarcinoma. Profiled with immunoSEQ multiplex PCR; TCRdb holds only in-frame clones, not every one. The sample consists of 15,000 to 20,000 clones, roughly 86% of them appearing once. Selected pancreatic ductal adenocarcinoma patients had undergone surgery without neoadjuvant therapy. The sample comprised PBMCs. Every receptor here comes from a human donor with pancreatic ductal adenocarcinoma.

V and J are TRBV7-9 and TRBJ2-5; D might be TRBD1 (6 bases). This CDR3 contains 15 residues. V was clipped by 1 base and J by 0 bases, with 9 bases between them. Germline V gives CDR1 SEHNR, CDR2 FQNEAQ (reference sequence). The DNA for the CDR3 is TGTGCCAGCAGCTTAGTGACAGGAAACCAAGAGACCCAGTACTTC. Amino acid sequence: CASSLVTGNQETQYF.

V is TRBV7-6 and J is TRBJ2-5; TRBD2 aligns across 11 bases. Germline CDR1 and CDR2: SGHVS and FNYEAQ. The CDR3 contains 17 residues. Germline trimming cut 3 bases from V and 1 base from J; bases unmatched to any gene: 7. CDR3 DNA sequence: TGTGCCAGCAGCTTCGCCCGGACTAGCGGGTCCCAAGAGACCCAGTACTTC. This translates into CASSFARTSGSQETQYF.

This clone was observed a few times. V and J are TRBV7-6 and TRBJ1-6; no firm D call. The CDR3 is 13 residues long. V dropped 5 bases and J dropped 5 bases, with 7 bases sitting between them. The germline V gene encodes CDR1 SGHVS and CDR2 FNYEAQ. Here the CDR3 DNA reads TGTGCCAGCAGCCAGAAGAATAATTCACCCCTCCACTTT. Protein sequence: CASSQKNNSPLHF.

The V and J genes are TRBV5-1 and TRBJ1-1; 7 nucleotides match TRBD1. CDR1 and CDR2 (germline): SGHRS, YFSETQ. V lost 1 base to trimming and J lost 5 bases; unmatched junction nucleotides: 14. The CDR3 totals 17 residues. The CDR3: CASSLTPGAGGGTEAFF. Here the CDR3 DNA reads TGCGCCAGCAGCTTGACCCCCGGGGCAGGGGGAGGTACTGAAGCTTTCTTT.

In DNA form, the CDR3 reads TGTGCCAGCAGCCCGCGACCGGGGTCAGGGGGCGGCTACAATGAGCAGTTCTTC. This sequence encodes CASSPRPGSGGGYNEQFF. The rearrangement links TRBV9 to TRBJ2-1; 8 bases align to TRBD1. The CDR3 totals 18 residues. Germline values: CDR1 SGDLS, CDR2 YYNGEE. J was trimmed by 3 bases and V by 4 bases; bases with no gene match: 15.

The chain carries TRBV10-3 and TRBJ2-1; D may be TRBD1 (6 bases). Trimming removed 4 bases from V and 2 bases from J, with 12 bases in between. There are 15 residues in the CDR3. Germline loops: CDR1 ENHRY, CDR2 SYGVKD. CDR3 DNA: TGTGCCATCAGTGTTCGGCAGGGGCCCTACAATGAGCAGTTCTTC. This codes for CAISVRQGPYNEQFF.

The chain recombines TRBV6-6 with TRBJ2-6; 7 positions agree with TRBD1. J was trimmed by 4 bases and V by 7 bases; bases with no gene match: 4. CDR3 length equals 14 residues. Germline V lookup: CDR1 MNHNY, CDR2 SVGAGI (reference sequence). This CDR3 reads CASTGGAGANVLTF. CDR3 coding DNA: TGTGCCAGCACAGGGGGTGCGGGGGCCAACGTCCTGACTTTC.

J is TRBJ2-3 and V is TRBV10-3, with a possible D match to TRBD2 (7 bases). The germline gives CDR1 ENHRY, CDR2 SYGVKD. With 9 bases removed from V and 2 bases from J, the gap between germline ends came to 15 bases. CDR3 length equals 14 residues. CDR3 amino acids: CAIKRGAPTDTQYF. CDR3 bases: TGTGCCATTAAACGGGGGGCCCCCACAGATACGCAGTATTTT.

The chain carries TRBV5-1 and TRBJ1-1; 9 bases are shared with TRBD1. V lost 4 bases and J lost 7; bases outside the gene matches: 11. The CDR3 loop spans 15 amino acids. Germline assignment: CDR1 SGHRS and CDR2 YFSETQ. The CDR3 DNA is TGCGCCAGCAGCAGGACACAGGGGGCCATAGGTGAAGCTTTCTTT. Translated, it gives CASSRTQGAIGEAFF.

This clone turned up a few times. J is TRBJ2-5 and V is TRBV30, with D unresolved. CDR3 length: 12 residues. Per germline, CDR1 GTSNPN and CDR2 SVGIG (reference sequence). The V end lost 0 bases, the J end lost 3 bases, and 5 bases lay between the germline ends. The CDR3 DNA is TGTGCCTGGAGTGTACTCAAAGAGACCCAGTACTTC. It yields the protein CAWSVLKETQYF. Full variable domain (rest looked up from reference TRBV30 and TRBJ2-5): SQTIHQWPATLVQPVGSPLSLECTVEGTSNPNLYWYRQAAGRGLQLLFYSVGIGQISSEVPQNLSASRPQDRQFILSSKKLLLSDSGFYLCAWSVLKETQYFGPGTRLLVL.

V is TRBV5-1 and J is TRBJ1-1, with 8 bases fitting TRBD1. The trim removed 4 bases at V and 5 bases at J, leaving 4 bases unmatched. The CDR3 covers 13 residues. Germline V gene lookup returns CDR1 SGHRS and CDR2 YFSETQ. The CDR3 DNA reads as TGCGCCAGCAGCGGACAGGGATTTACTGAAGCTTTCTTT. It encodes CASSGQGFTEAFF.

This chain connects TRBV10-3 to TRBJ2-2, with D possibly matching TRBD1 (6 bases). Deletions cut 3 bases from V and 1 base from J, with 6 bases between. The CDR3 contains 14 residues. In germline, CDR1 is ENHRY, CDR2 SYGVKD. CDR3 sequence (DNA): TGTGCCATCAGTGACAGGGGGAACACCGGGGAGCTGTTTTTT. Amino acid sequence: CAISDRGNTGELFF.

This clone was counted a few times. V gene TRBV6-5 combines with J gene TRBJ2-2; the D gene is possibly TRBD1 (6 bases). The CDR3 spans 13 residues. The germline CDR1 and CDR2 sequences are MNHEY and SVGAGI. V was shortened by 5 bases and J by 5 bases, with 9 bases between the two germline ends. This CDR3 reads CASSNTGTGELFF. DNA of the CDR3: TGTGCCAGCAGTAATACAGGGACCGGGGAGCTGTTTTTT.

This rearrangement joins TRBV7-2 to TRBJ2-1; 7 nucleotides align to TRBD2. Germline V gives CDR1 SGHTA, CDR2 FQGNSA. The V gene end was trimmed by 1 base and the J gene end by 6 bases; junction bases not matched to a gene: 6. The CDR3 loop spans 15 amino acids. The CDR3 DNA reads TGTGCCAGCAGCTTAGGGGGAGGGTACATCAATGAGCAGTTCTTC. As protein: CASSLGGGYINEQFF. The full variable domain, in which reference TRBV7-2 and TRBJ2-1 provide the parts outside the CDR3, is GAGVSQSPSNKVTEKGKDVELRCDPISGHTALYWYRQSLGQGLEFLIYFQGNSAPDKSGLPSDRFSAERTGGSVSTLTIQRTQQEDSAVYLCASSLGGGYINEQFFGPGTRLTVL.

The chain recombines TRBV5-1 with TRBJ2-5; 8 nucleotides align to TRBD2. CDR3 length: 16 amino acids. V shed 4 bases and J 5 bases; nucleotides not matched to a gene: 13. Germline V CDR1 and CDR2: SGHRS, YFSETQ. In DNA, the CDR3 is TGCGCCAGCAGCGTGGGACCAGCGGGGGCTGGGGAGACCCAGTACTTC. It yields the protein CASSVGPAGAGETQYF.

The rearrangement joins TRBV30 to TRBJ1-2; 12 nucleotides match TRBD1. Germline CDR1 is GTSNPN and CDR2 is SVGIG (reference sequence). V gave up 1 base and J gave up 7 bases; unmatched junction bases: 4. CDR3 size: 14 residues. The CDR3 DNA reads TGTGCCTGGAGTGCCGGGACAGGGGGCGCTGGCTACACCTTC. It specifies CAWSAGTGGAGYTF.

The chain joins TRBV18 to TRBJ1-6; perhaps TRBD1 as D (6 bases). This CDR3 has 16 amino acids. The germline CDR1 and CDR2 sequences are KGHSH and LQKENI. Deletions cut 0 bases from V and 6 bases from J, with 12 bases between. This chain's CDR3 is CASSPPRGQGNSPLHF. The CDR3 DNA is TGTGCCAGCTCACCACCGCGGGGGCAAGGTAATTCACCCCTCCACTTT.

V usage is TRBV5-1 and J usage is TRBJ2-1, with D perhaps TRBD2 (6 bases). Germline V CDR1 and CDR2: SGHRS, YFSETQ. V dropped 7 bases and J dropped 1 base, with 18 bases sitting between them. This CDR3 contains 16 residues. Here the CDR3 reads CASGSNVGLSYNEQFF. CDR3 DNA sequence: TGCGCCAGCGGTTCGAACGTGGGACTGTCCTACAATGAGCAGTTCTTC.

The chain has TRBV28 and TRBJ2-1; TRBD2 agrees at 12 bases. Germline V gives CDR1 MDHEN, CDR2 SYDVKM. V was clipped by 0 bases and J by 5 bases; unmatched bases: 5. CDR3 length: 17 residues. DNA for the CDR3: TGTGCCAGCAGTTTATGGGCTAGCGGGGGGGATCACAATGAGCAGTTCTTC. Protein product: CASSLWASGGDHNEQFF. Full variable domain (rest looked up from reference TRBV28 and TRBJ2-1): DVKVTQSSRYLVKRTGEKVFLECVQDMDHENMFWYRQDPGLGLRLIYFSYDVKMKEKGDIPEGYSVSREKKERFSLILESASTNQTSMYLCASSLWASGGDHNEQFFGPGTRLTVL.

The CDR3 loop is CAWSTSSYEQYF. CDR3 nucleotides: TGTGCCTGGAGTACCAGCTCCTACGAGCAGTACTTC. The V call is TRBV30, the J call TRBJ2-7; D not certain. Germline V lookup: CDR1 GTSNPN, CDR2 SVGIG (reference sequence). Trimming left V 2 bases short and J 0 bases short, with 5 bases between. The CDR3 contains 12 residues.

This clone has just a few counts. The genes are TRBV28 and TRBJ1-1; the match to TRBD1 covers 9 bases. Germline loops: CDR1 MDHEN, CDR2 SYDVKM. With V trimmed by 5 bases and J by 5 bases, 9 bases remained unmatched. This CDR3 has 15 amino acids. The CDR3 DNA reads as TGTGCCAGCAGTGAGGGGACAGGGAGGAGGACTGAAGCTTTCTTT. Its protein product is CASSEGTGRRTEAFF.